Listed here are 14 T cell receptor beta chains from one sample, sequenced in a study of CD8+ T cells in alopecia areata. Treatment indicated: oral pan-JAK inhibitor, 5-10 mg twice daily. TCR sequencing used cDNA made by reverse transcription of extracted RNA. Clones were read by immunoSEQ multiplex PCR, and TCRdb kept only the in-frame ones, dropping some. The data contain approximately 170,000 clones, about 60% of them singletons. The specimen comprised CD4+ T cells sorted from blood, sampled at week 4, from a patient treated with tofacitinib. These receptors all come from a human donor with alopecia areata.

V usage is TRBV6-6 and J usage is TRBJ1-4, with TRBD1 as a possible D gene (5 bases). This CDR3 has 14 amino acids. Germline V gene lookup returns CDR1 MNHNY and CDR2 SVGAGI (reference sequence). V shed 3 bases and J shed 8 bases, with 13 bases lying between them. CDR3 nucleotide sequence: TGTGCCAGCAGTTATAGGGGATCATGGGAAAAACTGTTTTTT. Its translation is CASSYRGSWEKLFF.

The V call is TRBV5-1, the J call TRBJ2-5, with 7 nucleotides matching TRBD2. Germline CDR1 and CDR2: SGHRS and YFSETQ. The CDR3 length is 15 residues. With V trimmed by 5 bases and J by 5 bases, 12 bases remained unmatched. CDR3 nucleotides: TGCGCCAGCAGAGTCGTGGGGAGGGCCGGTGAGACCCAGTACTTC. This codes for CASRVVGRAGETQYF.

The chain has TRBV5-8 and TRBJ2-6; 8 bases are a match to TRBD2. After removal of 1 base from V and 2 bases from J, the junction contained 5 bases not matched to a gene. The CDR3 contains 17 residues. The germline V gene encodes CDR1 SGHTS and CDR2 YDEGEE. For the CDR3, the DNA is TGTGCCAGCAGCTTGACTAGCGGTTATACTGGGGCCAACGTCCTGACTTTC. Translating it yields CASSLTSGYTGANVLTF.

This clone was counted only a few times. The rearrangement links TRBV29-1 to TRBJ1-2; D might be TRBD1 (5 bases). CDR1 SQVTM and CDR2 ANQGSEA come from the germline V gene. V was clipped by 6 bases and J by 7 bases, with 18 bases between them. The CDR3 consists of 13 residues. The DNA for the CDR3 is TGCAGCGTAGACGCGGGGCAGGGTGTTGGCTACACCTTC. It is translated as CSVDAGQGVGYTF.

This rearrangement joins TRBV29-1 to TRBJ2-5; D call uncertain. CDR3 length: 12 residues. Trimming stripped 4 bases from V and 11 bases from J, with 17 bases between. Germline V gene sequence: CDR1 SQVTM, CDR2 ANQGSEA. The chain's CDR3 is CSVGFLREEQYF. The CDR3 coding sequence is TGCAGCGTTGGATTTCTGCGTGAGGAGCAGTACTTC.

The chain joins TRBV5-1 to TRBJ2-1; unclear D gene. This CDR3 has 11 residues. The germline V gene encodes CDR1 SGHRS and CDR2 YFSETQ. Trimming pared 3 bases from V and 3 bases from J, leaving 1 base between. In nucleotides, the CDR3 is TGCGCCAGCAGCTACTACAATGAGCAGTTCTTC. Translated: CASSYYNEQFF. Based on the CDR3 plus reference TRBV5-1 and TRBJ2-1, the full variable domain is KAGVTQTPRYLIKTRGQQVTLSCSPISGHRSVSWYQQTPGQGLQFLFEYFSETQRNKGNFPGRFSGRQFSNSRSEMNVSTLELGDSALYLCASSYYNEQFFGPGTRLTVL.

This chain uses TRBV27 with TRBJ2-7; TRBD1 matches at 8 bases. This CDR3 region has 14 residues. The germline V gene has CDR1 MNHEY and CDR2 SMNVEV (reference sequence). The V segment lost 7 bases and the J segment 0 bases; nucleotides outside the gene matches: 5. CDR3 residues: CASTRDRYSYEQYF. The DNA of the CDR3 is TGTGCCAGCACCCGGGACAGGTACTCCTACGAGCAGTACTTC.

V usage is TRBV5-1 and J usage is TRBJ2-7; weak D call: TRBD1 (7 bases). This CDR3 contains 15 residues. V was shortened by 0 bases and J by 4 bases, with 14 bases between the two germline ends. The germline gives CDR1 SGHRS, CDR2 YFSETQ. As DNA, the CDR3 is TGCGCCAGCAGCTTGGGGGCGGGACAGAATTACGAGCAGTACTTC. Protein: CASSLGAGQNYEQYF.

There are a few counts of this clone. J is TRBJ1-5 and V is TRBV28, with a tentative D call TRBD1 (5 bases). Germline CDR1 and CDR2: MDHEN and SYDVKM. This CDR3 region has 15 residues. V lost 2 bases and J 2 bases, leaving 10 bases between the germline ends. This CDR3 reads CASSLPGGGNQPQHF. CDR3 bases: TGTGCCAGCAGTTTACCCGGGGGAGGCAATCAGCCCCAGCATTTT. Drawing the rest from reference TRBV28 and TRBJ1-5, the complete variable domain is DVKVTQSSRYLVKRTGEKVFLECVQDMDHENMFWYRQDPGLGLRLIYFSYDVKMKEKGDIPEGYSVSREKKERFSLILESASTNQTSMYLCASSLPGGGNQPQHFGDGTRLSIL.

The chain is built from TRBV27 and TRBJ2-2; D is unclear. The CDR3 contains 12 residues. CDR1 and CDR2 from the germline V gene are MNHEY and SMNVEV (reference sequence). Deletions cut 6 bases from V and 5 bases from J, with 7 bases between. The CDR3 sequence is CASSHMTGELFF. CDR3 nucleotide sequence: TGTGCCAGCAGCCATATGACCGGGGAGCTGTTTTTT.

In the case of this clone: Other DNA sequences in this sample translate to the same CDR3. V is TRBV29-1 and J is TRBJ2-3, with a possible D match to TRBD2 (5 bases). This CDR3 spans 13 amino acids. The ends were cut back, 3 bases at V and 2 bases at J, with 9 bases in the middle. Germline loops: CDR1 SQVTM, CDR2 ANQGSEA. In DNA form, the CDR3 reads TGCAGCGTTGAGGGGAGATTCACAGATACGCAGTATTTT. Amino acid sequence: CSVEGRFTDTQYF.

This clone came up once. The chain couples TRBV18 to TRBJ2-5; no clear D. This CDR3 contains 13 residues. Between the trimmed V and J ends, which lost 1 base and 2 bases, there was a span of 5 bases. CDR1 and CDR2 (germline): KGHSH, LQKENI. The CDR3 here is CASSPQMQETQYF. The CDR3 DNA sequence: TGTGCCAGCTCACCACAGATGCAAGAGACCCAGTACTTC. The complete variable domain, with remaining parts taken from reference TRBV18 and TRBJ2-5, reads NAGVMQNPRHLVRRRGQEARLRCSPMKGHSHVYWYRQLPEEGLKFMVYLQKENIIDESGMPKERFSAEFPKEGPSILRIQQVVRGDSAAYFCASSPQMQETQYFGPGTRLLVL.

V usage is TRBV5-6 and J usage is TRBJ1-2, with D possibly being TRBD1 (6 bases). Germline assignment: CDR1 SGHDT and CDR2 YYEEEE. CDR3 size: 14 residues. Deletions cut 5 bases from V and 4 bases from J, with 15 bases between. In nucleotides, the CDR3 is TGTGCCAGCAGTCTGGGACACGTAACCTATGGCTACACCTTC. This codes for CASSLGHVTYGYTF.

This chain joins TRBV7-2 and TRBJ2-4; TRBD2 agrees at 9 bases. There are 19 residues in the CDR3. Germline assignment: CDR1 SGHTA and CDR2 FQGNSA. The ends lost 5 bases at V and 0 bases at J; junction bases unmatched: 14. Here the CDR3 DNA reads TGTGCCAGCAGCCCCTATCTAGCGGGAACTAACCTAGCCAAAAACATTCAGTACTTC. Translated: CASSPYLAGTNLAKNIQYF. The entire variable domain, with the rest obtained from reference TRBV7-2 and TRBJ2-4, is as follows: GAGVSQSPSNKVTEKGKDVELRCDPISGHTALYWYRQSLGQGLEFLIYFQGNSAPDKSGLPSDRFSAERTGGSVSTLTIQRTQQEDSAVYLCASSPYLAGTNLAKNIQYFGAGTRLSVL.